These 28 T cell receptor beta chains were all obtained from the same sample, sequenced in a study of neurological immune-mediated disorders. TCRdb used MiXCR to reprocess the 5' RACE reads, holding one entry per CDR3 protein. Here the sample spans approximately 20,000 distinct CDR3 sequences, around 28% being singletons. Input material: PBMCs. The receptors come from a man aged 45-60 years with HTLV-1-associated myelopathy (HAM/TSP).

This chain joins TRBV20-1 and TRBJ2-3, with 10 bases identical to TRBD1. Losses at the gene ends were 3 bases for V and 1 base for J; bases not matched to a gene: 10. CDR1 and CDR2 from the germline V gene are DFQATT and SNEGSKA (reference sequence). The CDR3 sequence is 17 residues long. CDR3 sequence reads: CSARGQGSRVRTDTQYF. CDR3 DNA sequence: TGCAGTGCTAGGGGACAGGGGTCGAGGGTACGCACAGATACGCAGTATTTT.

This clonotype has a count of ten or more. The chain links TRBV7-6 to TRBJ2-7; D is ambiguous. The CDR3 consists of 14 residues. CDR1 is SGHVS, CDR2 FNYEAQ, per germline. The V end lost 5 bases, the J end lost 2 bases, and 13 bases lay between the germline ends. The CDR3 is CASSPAHGTYEQYF. DNA for the CDR3: TGTGCCAGCAGCCCGGCCCACGGAACCTACGAGCAGTACTTC.

The genes are TRBV20-1 and TRBJ2-3; no firm D call. Per germline, CDR1 DFQATT and CDR2 SNEGSKA (reference sequence). V shed 5 bases and J shed 1 base, with 13 bases lying between them. The CDR3 spans 14 residues. The DNA of the CDR3 is TGCAGTGCTGGCCGGGCCGGAGGCACAGATACGCAGTATTTT. The encoded protein is CSAGRAGGTDTQYF.

This clonotype was observed a single time. This rearrangement joins TRBV20-1 to TRBJ2-2, with D perhaps TRBD1 (5 bases). Trimming pared 0 bases from V and 7 bases from J, leaving 15 bases between. Germline V gives CDR1 DFQATT, CDR2 SNEGSKA (reference sequence). The CDR3 runs 15 residues. The CDR3 is CSARETDIISGELFF. The CDR3 nucleotides are TGCAGTGCTAGAGAGACGGACATTATAAGCGGGGAGCTGTTTTTT.

The chain employs TRBV20-1 and TRBJ1-2; D remains ambiguous. Trimming pared 1 base from V and 9 bases from J, leaving 12 bases between. The CDR3 has 12 amino acids. Germline-derived CDR1 and CDR2 are DFQATT and SNEGSKA (reference sequence). The CDR3, as DNA: TGCAGTGCTAGAGCCGGCCCGGTCAGCTACACCTTC. Protein: CSARAGPVSYTF.

This clonotype was counted ten times or more. The V call is TRBV6-6, the J call TRBJ1-5, with 12 bases matching TRBD1. Germline assignment: CDR1 MNHNY and CDR2 SVGAGI (reference sequence). The junction had 6 bases not matched to a gene; V was cut back by 0 bases and J by 3 bases. The CDR3 spans 18 residues. CDR3 bases: TGTGCCAGCAGTTACTCGCGCGGGACAGGGGGCCTCAATCAGCCCCAGCATTTT. Encoded protein: CASSYSRGTGGLNQPQHF.

This chain joins TRBV5-1 and TRBJ2-1; TRBD2 aligns across 14 bases. The CDR3 length is 17 residues. Germline CDR1 is SGHRS and CDR2 is YFSETQ. The trim removed 1 base at V and 5 bases at J, leaving 5 bases unmatched. The CDR3 reads CASSLHPTSGRDNEQFF. The CDR3 DNA sequence: TGCGCCAGCAGCTTGCACCCGACTAGCGGGAGGGACAATGAGCAGTTCTTC.

In its sample, this clonotype was seen a few times. The genes are TRBV5-1 and TRBJ2-7; D might be TRBD1 (8 bases). Per the germline V gene, CDR1 is SGHRS and CDR2 is YFSETQ. Trimming shortened V by 4 bases and J by 4 bases, and 24 bases separated the two germline ends. The CDR3 sequence is 17 residues long. CDR3 loop: CASSPKVYRGGTYEQYF. CDR3 sequence (DNA): TGCGCCAGCAGCCCTAAGGTTTACAGGGGGGGAACTTACGAGCAGTACTTC.

The CDR3 nucleotides read TGTGCCAGCAGCCAAGAAGGGTACGCAGATGGCTACACCTTC. It specifies CASSQEGYADGYTF. The chain combines TRBV3-1 with TRBJ1-2; D remains unclear. The germline gives CDR1 LGHDT, CDR2 YNNKEL (reference sequence). This CDR3 has 14 residues. Trimming pared 0 bases from V and 6 bases from J, leaving 11 bases between.

This clonotype was seen at least ten times. The chain uses TRBV6-5 and TRBJ1-1; 7 bases are a match to TRBD1. This CDR3 comprises 15 residues. The germline CDR1 and CDR2 sequences are MNHEY and SVGAGI. With V trimmed by 2 bases and J by 9 bases, 12 bases remained unmatched. The CDR3 coding sequence is TGTGCCAGCAGTTACCTCAAATTACAGGGGAGGAAAGCTTTCTTT. This translates into CASSYLKLQGRKAFF.

This chain connects TRBV20-1 to TRBJ1-5; 11 bases map to TRBD1. The V gene end was trimmed by 3 bases and the J gene end by 7 bases; junction bases not matched to a gene: 8. Germline V gene lookup returns CDR1 DFQATT and CDR2 SNEGSKA (reference sequence). CDR3 size: 15 residues. The CDR3 reads CSASRDRGSGQPQHF. Here the CDR3 DNA reads TGCAGTGCTAGCCGGGACAGGGGGTCGGGACAGCCCCAGCATTTT.

The chain joins TRBV12-3 or TRBV12-4 to TRBJ2-7, with 9 bases lining up with TRBD1. CDR3 length: 16 amino acids. Trimming at V came to 9 bases and at J to 5 bases, leaving 17 bases not matched to a gene. As DNA, the CDR3 is TGTGCCAGTACCCCGGGCCCAAACAGGGGGCAAGACGAGCAGTACTTC. Translating it yields CASTPGPNRGQDEQYF.

The chain joins TRBV6-2 or TRBV6-3 to TRBJ2-7; no clear D. The length of the CDR3 is 11 residues. V lost 2 bases and J 5 bases, leaving 4 bases between the germline ends. Germline CDR1 reads MNHEY; CDR2 reads SVGEGT. The CDR3 reads CASSYVNEQYF. For the CDR3, the DNA is TGTGCCAGCAGTTACGTCAACGAGCAGTACTTC.

This chain links TRBV5-1 with TRBJ2-7, with 8 nucleotides matching TRBD2. This CDR3 region has 16 residues. The J segment lost 2 bases and the V segment lost 0 bases, leaving 7 bases of the junction unmatched. The germline V gene has CDR1 SGHRS and CDR2 YFSETQ. CDR3 in DNA: TGCGCCAGCAGCTTGGCCTACGGGACTAGTCCCTACGAGCAGTACTTC. It encodes CASSLAYGTSPYEQYF.

In this sample, this clonotype turned up a few times. One end of the junction is discordant with germline, which a read error may explain. The chain couples TRBV3-1 to TRBJ2-2; the D gene is possibly TRBD2 (6 bases). CDR1 and CDR2 from the germline V gene are LGHDT and YNNKEL (reference sequence). The CDR3 is 12 amino acids. CDR3 protein: CASSQDGGKLFF. The CDR3, as DNA: TGTGCCAGCAGCCAAGACGGCGGGAAGCTGTTTTTT.

V is TRBV6-5 and J is TRBJ2-1, with D perhaps matching TRBD1 or TRBD2 (5 bases each). The J call is in doubt because the DNA end fits TRBJ2-7 better. Germline CDR1 is MNHEY and CDR2 is SVGAGI. The CDR3 spans 14 residues. CDR3 protein: CASSYAGRDYEQYF. The CDR3 nucleotides are TGTGCCAGCAGTTACGCGGGCAGGGATTACGAGCAGTACTTC.

V usage is TRBV20-1 and J usage is TRBJ2-7; 9 bases align to TRBD2. Germline V lookup: CDR1 DFQATT, CDR2 SNEGSKA (reference sequence). The CDR3 is 15 residues long. Trimming cost V 0 bases and J 7 bases; bases outside gene matches: 10. The CDR3 bases are TGCAGTGCTAGAGATGGGTTAGCGGGAGCGAGAGAGCAGTACTTC. Translating gives CSARDGLAGAREQYF.

The V call is TRBV3-1, the J call TRBJ2-1; 14 bases agree with TRBD2. CDR1 LGHDT and CDR2 YNNKEL come from the germline V gene (reference sequence). The CDR3 runs to 16 residues. Trimming cost V 4 bases and J 6 bases; bases outside gene matches: 5. CDR3 nucleotides: TGTGCCAGCAGCCGCCGACTAGCGGGGGGGGGCAATGAGCAGTTCTTC. It is translated as CASSRRLAGGGNEQFF.

V is TRBV12-3 or TRBV12-4 and J is TRBJ2-1; D is undetermined. Trimming removed 3 bases from V and 7 bases from J, with 7 bases in between. The CDR3 runs 12 residues. The CDR3 sequence is CASSFVGNEQFF. In DNA, the CDR3 is TGTGCCAGCAGTTTTGTGGGGAATGAGCAGTTCTTC.

This clonotype was seen more than once but under ten times. The CDR3 protein is CASSPASLGEQYF. As DNA, the CDR3 is TGTGCCAGCAGCCCCGCGTCCCTCGGCGAGCAGTACTTC. The V gene is TRBV11-3, the J gene TRBJ2-7; D ambiguous. V was cut by 5 bases and J by 6 bases, with 14 bases left in between. The V gene's germline CDR1 is SGHNT and CDR2 YENEEA. This CDR3 is built from 13 residues.

This clonotype was counted between two and nine times. This chain links TRBV4-1 with TRBJ1-2; 7 bases match TRBD1. Germline-derived CDR1 and CDR2 are MGHRA and YSYEKL. This CDR3 has 14 residues. With V trimmed by 1 base and J by 4 bases, 3 bases remained unmatched. In nucleotides, the CDR3 is TGCGCCAGCAGCCAAGGGGGGACAGTCTATGGCTACACCTTC. Translation: CASSQGGTVYGYTF.

A word on this clonotype: Being one base from a much bigger clone, this may be a read error. J is TRBJ1-3 and V is TRBV20-1, with D unclear. V was cut by 1 base and J by 3 bases, with 19 bases left in between. Germline V gives CDR1 DFQATT, CDR2 SNEGSKA (reference sequence). CDR3 length: 17 amino acids. The CDR3 coding sequence is TGCAGTGCTAGAGCCGGGCAGGACGGGAGCTATGGAAACACCATATATTTT. Protein: CSARAGQDGSYGNTIYF.

CDR3 loop: CASSLGRGNTDTQYF. The CDR3 DNA sequence: TGCGCCAGCAGCTTGGGAAGGGGTAATACAGATACGCAGTATTTT. This chain joins TRBV5-1 and TRBJ2-3; perhaps TRBD1 as D (5 bases). V was shortened by 0 bases and J by 3 bases, with 11 bases between the two germline ends. This CDR3 spans 15 amino acids. The germline gives CDR1 SGHRS, CDR2 YFSETQ. The entire variable domain, with the rest obtained from reference TRBV5-1 and TRBJ2-3, is as follows: KAGVTQTPRYLIKTRGQQVTLSCSPISGHRSVSWYQQTPGQGLQFLFEYFSETQRNKGNFPGRFSGRQFSNSRSEMNVSTLELGDSALYLCASSLGRGNTDTQYFGPGTRLTVL.

This clonotype was seen at least ten times. This chain joins TRBV2 and TRBJ2-5; no clear D gene. Per the germline V gene, CDR1 is SNHLY and CDR2 is FYNNEI. Trimming stripped 4 bases from V and 2 bases from J, with 8 bases between. There are 13 residues in the CDR3. The CDR3 nucleotides are TGTGCCAGCAGTGTGGACGCGCAAGAGACCCAGTACTTC. It codes for CASSVDAQETQYF.

The chain combines TRBV6-6 with TRBJ2-1, with D possibly matching TRBD1 (6 bases). The CDR3 has 13 amino acids. V lost 5 bases to trimming and J lost 8 bases, with 13 bases between them. Germline CDR1 reads MNHNY; CDR2 reads SVGAGI (reference sequence). The CDR3 DNA sequence: TGTGCCAGCAGTCTACAGGGATTGGATGAGCAGTTCTTC. Amino acid sequence: CASSLQGLDEQFF.

At least ten counts were recorded for this clonotype. This rearrangement joins TRBV5-1 to TRBJ2-7; tentatively, D is TRBD1 (5 bases). Per germline, CDR1 SGHRS and CDR2 YFSETQ. The CDR3 totals 12 residues. Trimming removed 1 base from V and 7 bases from J, with 9 bases in between. The CDR3 DNA reads as TGCGCCAGCAGCTTGACAGGTAATGAGCAGTACTTC. Amino acids: CASSLTGNEQYF.

V gene TRBV3-1 combines with J gene TRBJ2-2; no reliable D call. V was pared by 1 base and J by 3 bases, with 9 bases between. Germline values: CDR1 LGHDT, CDR2 YNNKEL (reference sequence). This CDR3 contains 15 residues. The CDR3 spells CASSQADTDTGELFF. The CDR3 nucleotides are TGTGCCAGCAGCCAAGCAGACACCGACACCGGGGAGCTGTTTTTT.

This clonotype is a singleton in its sample. This rearrangement joins TRBV20-1 to TRBJ2-5, with 7 bases fitting TRBD2. The junction had 10 bases not matched to a gene; V was cut back by 8 bases and J by 1 base. Germline CDR1 is DFQATT and CDR2 is SNEGSKA (reference sequence). This CDR3 has 14 residues. CDR3 sequence: CSPYSGGGQETQYF. The CDR3 DNA is TGCAGTCCCTACTCTGGCGGGGGCCAAGAGACCCAGTACTTC.